This entry lists 5 T cell receptor beta chains sequenced from one sample in a study of identical twins (dated by TCRdb to the mid-2010s). The library was made by 5' RACE. Sequencing used an Illumina HiSeq 2000. TCRdb trimmed the raw reads at Q25, called clones with MiXCR and kept productive beta chains. Merged by CDR3 protein, the rows form single entries marked with the most common genes and DNA. Across this sample there are around 100,000 distinct CDR3 sequences, with under 7% seen only once. Over 9.5% of the sample goes to the ten largest clones. Source material: memory T cells sorted from blood. The sample's cell subset or site label, in plain terms: CD45RO+ enriched T cells. Receptors were obtained from a woman aged 50 to 60 in good health.

This clonotype was picked up many times. This chain uses TRBV6-6 with TRBJ2-7, with 7 positions matching TRBD2. The CDR3 extends over 18 amino acids. Per the germline V gene, CDR1 is MNHNY and CDR2 is SVGAGI (reference sequence). V lost 5 bases and J lost 4; bases outside the gene matches: 20. In nucleotides, the CDR3 is TGTGCCAGCAGTACCACTTATTTGGTGGGAGGGCAGTCATACGAGCAGTACGTC. Its translation is CASSTTYLVGGQSYEQYV.

This chain joins TRBV24-1 and TRBJ2-1, with 9 nucleotides matching TRBD1. J was trimmed by 3 bases and V by 10 bases; bases with no gene match: 9. The CDR3 length is 15 residues. Germline CDR1 reads KGHDR; CDR2 reads SFDVKD. CDR3 in amino acids: CATEGGTGFYNEQFF. CDR3 bases: TGTGCCACTGAAGGCGGGACAGGGTTCTACAATGAGCAGTTCTTC.

This clonotype was counted a few times. The genes are TRBV25-1 and TRBJ2-6, with TRBD1 identical over 7 bases. CDR1 is MGHDK and CDR2 is SYGVNS in the germline V gene. This CDR3 is built from 17 residues. The V gene end was trimmed by 2 bases and the J gene end by 4 bases; junction bases not matched to a gene: 8. The CDR3 loop reads CASSEVEGAGGANVLTF. CDR3 coding DNA: TGTGCCAGCAGTGAAGTTGAGGGGGCAGGAGGGGCCAACGTCCTGACTTTC.

This clonotype has ten or more counts. The gene calls are TRBV20-1 and TRBJ1-6; no firm D call. In germline, CDR1 is DFQATT, CDR2 SNEGSKA (reference sequence). The CDR3 has 15 residues. Between the trimmed V and J ends, which lost 2 bases and 7 bases, there was a span of 15 bases. The CDR3 bases are TGCAGTGCTAGACCTCAATGGGGTTGGAATTCACCCCTCCACTTT. Translation: CSARPQWGWNSPLHF.

This clonotype has ten or more counts. The chain carries TRBV12-3 or TRBV12-4 and TRBJ2-1, with D maybe TRBD2 (6 bases). CDR3 length: 16 amino acids. The V and J ends lost 5 bases and 4 bases respectively, with 18 bases between them. In nucleotides, the CDR3 is TGTGCCAGCAGTGGGGGACGGGACTCCCATTACAATGAGCAGTTCTTC. This translates into CASSGGRDSHYNEQFF.